Below are 9 T cell receptor beta chains sequenced from a single sample in a study of radiation and T cells in renal cell carcinoma. TCRdb keeps only in-frame clones here, not all; method: immunoSEQ multiplex PCR. The table has around 140,000 clones, less than 90% seen once; the top ten hold 17%. Sample time point: blood 4 weeks post-SBRT, at nephrectomy. The treatment denotes: 15 Gy SBRT to primary tumor, nephrectomy 4 weeks later. Sample: blood, taken from a patient whose treatment included radiotherapy and nephrectomy. The source is a woman in her 50s with renal cell carcinoma.

J is TRBJ1-2 and V is TRBV28, with D hard to call. The CDR3 consists of 15 residues. In germline, CDR1 is MDHEN, CDR2 SYDVKM. Trimming stripped 6 bases from V and 4 bases from J, with 18 bases between. Here the CDR3 reads CASSRQGGEGYGYTF. CDR3 bases: TGTGCCAGCAGCCGCCAAGGTGGAGAGGGCTATGGCTACACCTTC.

This chain links TRBV19 with TRBJ2-3; no clear D. CDR3 length: 14 residues. The V end lost 7 bases, the J end lost 2 bases, and 13 bases lay between the germline ends. CDR1 LNHDA and CDR2 SQIVND come from the germline V gene (reference sequence). The CDR3 coding sequence is TGTGCCAGTACCGTCGGGCCTTCCACAGATACGCAGTATTTT. Encoded protein: CASTVGPSTDTQYF.

The rearrangement joins TRBV5-6 to TRBJ1-1; 10 bases match TRBD1. The CDR3 runs 16 residues. Germline CDR1 is SGHDT and CDR2 is YYEEEE. Germline trimming cut 4 bases from V and 2 bases from J; bases unmatched to any gene: 8. The CDR3: CASSALTTGGNTEAFF. CDR3 coding DNA: TGTGCCAGCAGCGCCCTAACGACAGGGGGCAACACTGAAGCTTTCTTT.

The V and J genes are TRBV6-6 and TRBJ1-1; tentative D call: TRBD1 (6 bases). CDR3 length equals 15 residues. CDR1 and CDR2 from the germline V gene are MNHNY and SVGAGI (reference sequence). The V end was cut by 2 bases, the J end by 6 bases, with 16 bases between. Written as DNA, the CDR3 is TGTGCCAGCAGTTACGAGGGGGGCGGAATAGCTGAAGCTTTCTTT. It yields the protein CASSYEGGGIAEAFF.

The V and J genes are TRBV5-1 and TRBJ2-1; 8 bases are shared with TRBD1. Trimming cost V 6 bases and J 3 bases; bases outside gene matches: 11. This CDR3 has 16 residues. The germline gives CDR1 SGHRS, CDR2 YFSETQ. CDR3 residues: CASTGGFLGGYNEQFF. CDR3 bases: TGCGCCAGCACAGGGGGCTTTTTAGGGGGCTACAATGAGCAGTTCTTC.

This rearrangement joins TRBV10-1 to TRBJ1-1; unclear D gene. The V end lost 2 bases, the J end lost 5 bases, and 12 bases lay between the germline ends. CDR1 and CDR2 from the germline V gene are WNHNN and SYGVQD (reference sequence). This CDR3 spans 14 amino acids. The CDR3 loop is CASSEGQVGTEAFF. The CDR3, as DNA: TGCGCCAGCAGTGAGGGTCAGGTAGGGACTGAAGCTTTCTTT.

The chain employs TRBV7-2 and TRBJ1-2; D possibly corresponds to TRBD1 (6 bases). Germline V gene lookup returns CDR1 SGHTA and CDR2 FQGNSA. The CDR3 contains 13 residues. V lost 3 bases and J 8 bases, leaving 13 bases between the germline ends. This chain's CDR3 is CASSFGGARGYTF. The CDR3 region has the DNA TGTGCCAGCAGCTTTGGGGGGGCCCGGGGCTACACCTTC. Looking up the rest from reference TRBV7-2 and TRBJ1-2 gives the full variable domain: GAGVSQSPSNKVTEKGKDVELRCDPISGHTALYWYRQSLGQGLEFLIYFQGNSAPDKSGLPSDRFSAERTGGSVSTLTIQRTQQEDSAVYLCASSFGGARGYTFGSGTRLTVV.

This clone was detected once. The V gene is TRBV7-8, the J gene TRBJ1-1; D uncertain. The V end lost 1 base, the J end lost 1 base, and 7 bases lay between the germline ends. The CDR3 sequence is 14 residues long. Germline V CDR1 and CDR2: SGHVS, FQNEAQ. CDR3 residues: CASSLGVANTEAFF. The CDR3 nucleotides read TGTGCCAGCAGCTTAGGGGTAGCGAACACTGAAGCTTTCTTT.

This clone was seen a single time. V usage is TRBV4-3 and J usage is TRBJ2-7; 11 bases agree with TRBD1. The junction had 11 bases not matched to a gene; V was cut back by 1 base and J by 9 bases. The CDR3 consists of 16 residues. CDR1 LGHNA and CDR2 YSLEER come from the germline V gene. The CDR3 loop reads CASSQVAGTGGNGQYF. Written as DNA, the CDR3 is TGCGCCAGCAGCCAAGTGGCCGGGACAGGGGGAAACGGGCAGTACTTC.